The rows below give T cell receptor beta chains drawn from one sample of a study of shared clonotypes between healthy human individuals. The repertoire was sequenced with immunoSEQ multiplex PCR; TCRdb's copy has only in-frame clones and lacks some. The table has around 2.1 million clones, 93% seen once. Sequencing was performed on naive CD8+ T cells from PBMCs. The receptors were gathered from a man in his late teens or twenties in good health. Some clones in this sample may be carry-over from other donors' samples. The CDR3 runs from the conserved cysteine through the conserved F or W. Fields, in order: clone size, V gene, D gene, J gene, CDR3 protein, CDR3 DNA. A D gene is named only where the DNA matches it firmly. Expanded clones are given a class, and other clones once, few, many or no size at all.

>.|TRBV5-1|.|TRBJ2-1
CASSFTGAGNEQFF
TGCGCCAGCAGCTTCACGGGAGCGGGCAATGAGCAGTTCTTC
>once|TRBV2|.|TRBJ1-4
CASSESSWGTNEKLFF
TGTGCCAGCAGTGAATCCAGTTGGGGTACTAATGAAAAACTGTTTTTT
>.|TRBV19|TRBD1|TRBJ2-2
CASSMFRTGFDTGELFF
TGTGCCAGTAGTATGTTCCGGACAGGGTTTGACACCGGGGAGCTGTTTTTT
>.|TRBV2|.|TRBJ2-7
CATLTASYEQYF
TGTGCCACCTTGACAGCCTCCTACGAGCAGTACTTC
>.|TRBV6-5|TRBD2|TRBJ2-7
CASSLSPSGETYEQYF
TGTGCCAGCAGTTTATCACCTAGCGGCGAGACCTACGAGCAGTACTTC
>.|TRBV5-4|TRBD2|TRBJ2-1
CASFRREDPSEQFF
TGTGCCAGCTTCCGACGGGAGGACCCTTCGGAGCAGTTCTTC
>.|TRBV5-6|TRBD1|TRBJ2-7
CASSFRDRGDEQYF
TGTGCCAGCAGCTTCCGGGACAGGGGCGACGAGCAGTACTTC
>.|TRBV7-2|TRBD1|TRBJ2-7
CASSSRDSHSYEQYF
TGTGCCAGCAGCTCCCGGGACAGTCACTCCTACGAGCAGTACTTC
>.|TRBV27|TRBD2|TRBJ2-1
CASSHGTSGNNEQFF
TGTGCCAGCAGTCACGGGACTAGCGGGAACAATGAGCAGTTCTTC
>.|TRBV27|TRBD2|TRBJ2-7
CASSLGTSGRRLYEQYF
TGTGCCAGCAGTTTAGGGACTAGCGGGAGAAGGCTCTACGAGCAGTACTTC
>once|TRBV25-1|TRBD2|TRBJ2-1
CASSPDGGSSYNEQFF
TGTGCCAGCAGCCCCGACGGGGGGAGCTCCTACAATGAGCAGTTCTTC
>.|TRBV27|.|TRBJ2-3
CASSLSAAGGKGTDTQYF
TGTGCCAGCAGTTTATCGGCTGCGGGCGGGAAGGGCACAGATACGCAGTATTTT
>once|TRBV28|TRBD1|TRBJ1-5
CASSWGTGYQPQHF
TGTGCCAGCAGTTGGGGGACAGGGTATCAGCCCCAGCATTTT
>once|TRBV19|.|TRBJ2-7
CASRGWDNPSYEQYF
TGTGCCAGTAGAGGGTGGGACAACCCGTCCTACGAGCAGTACTTC
>.|TRBV6-1|.|TRBJ1-5
CASSDSLFGNQPQHF
TGTGCCAGCAGTGATTCGTTGTTTGGCAATCAGCCCCAGCATTTT
>.|TRBV5-6|TRBD2|TRBJ2-7
CASSGSGTSGSYEQYF
TGTGCCAGCAGCGGATCCGGGACTAGCGGATCCTACGAGCAGTACTTC
>.|TRBV28|TRBD1|TRBJ1-2
CASSTISGTGANYGYTF
TGTGCCAGCAGTACAATAAGCGGGACAGGAGCTAACTATGGCTACACCTTC
>.|TRBV5-4|.|TRBJ2-7
CASSPGSINYEQYF
TGTGCCAGCAGCCCTGGGAGTATCAACTACGAGCAGTACTTC
>.|TRBV15|.|TRBJ1-5
CATSNSNQPQHF
TGTGCCACCAGCAATAGCAATCAGCCCCAGCATTTT
>.|TRBV27|.|TRBJ1-5
CASSLSVGNQPQHF
TGTGCCAGCAGTTTATCGGTCGGCAATCAGCCCCAGCATTTT
>.|TRBV9|.|TRBJ2-6
CASSEGPMGSGANVLTF
TGTGCCAGCAGCGAGGGACCCATGGGCTCTGGGGCCAACGTCCTGACTTTC
>once|TRBV19|TRBD1|TRBJ2-3
CASSVRDRALDTQYF
TGTGCCAGTAGTGTAAGGGACAGAGCCTTAGATACGCAGTATTTT
>.|TRBV5-4|TRBD2|TRBJ2-5
CASSPRTSDSGGQYF
TGTGCCAGCAGCCCGAGGACTAGCGACTCGGGAGGCCAGTACTTC
>.|TRBV10-3|.|TRBJ2-7
CATGGTVETTYEQYF
TGTGCCACGGGCGGGACCGTCGAAACCACCTACGAGCAGTACTTC
>.|TRBV29-1|TRBD2|TRBJ2-7
CSVTGTSYAEQYF
TGCAGCGTTACCGGGACTAGCTATGCCGAGCAGTACTTC
>.|TRBV9|.|TRBJ2-5
CASSAAGLGETQYF
TGTGCCAGCAGCGCCGCCGGTCTTGGGGAGACCCAGTACTTC
>.|TRBV19|.|TRBJ2-5
CASSIRTQETQYF
TGTGCCAGTAGTATACGAACCCAAGAGACCCAGTACTTC
>.|TRBV29-1|.|TRBJ2-7
CSVEEKRAGEQYF
TGCAGCGTTGAAGAAAAGCGGGCCGGCGAGCAGTACTTC
>.|TRBV27|.|TRBJ2-7
CASSSGNEQYF
TGTGCCAGCAGTTCCGGAAACGAGCAGTACTTC
>.|TRBV7-9|.|TRBJ1-4
CASSPVVGREEKLFF
TGTGCCAGCAGCCCAGTCGTGGGGAGGGAGGAAAAACTGTTTTTT
>.|TRBV5-4|.|TRBJ2-1
CASSLRAEFNEQFF
TGTGCCAGCAGCTTACGAGCGGAGTTCAATGAGCAGTTCTTC
>.|TRBV13|.|TRBJ2-5
CASSPGGKETQYF
TGTGCCAGCAGCCCTGGTGGAAAAGAGACCCAGTACTTC
>.|TRBV12-5|.|TRBJ2-3
CASGLGRVSGEDTDTQYF
TGTGCTAGTGGTTTGGGGAGAGTATCGGGAGAGGACACAGATACGCAGTATTTT
>once|TRBV27|.|TRBJ2-7
CASSFSLGPFMEQYF
TGTGCCAGCAGTTTTTCTCTAGGACCCTTTATGGAGCAGTACTTC
>.|TRBV10-3|TRBD1|TRBJ1-3
CAIRGTGGENTIYF
TGTGCCATCAGAGGGACAGGGGGCGAAAACACCATATATTTT
>.|TRBV10-3|.|TRBJ1-3
CASLGDSGNTIYF
TGTGCTTCACTGGGAGACTCTGGAAACACCATATATTTT
>.|TRBV27|TRBD1|TRBJ1-5
CASCHSPTGAGNQPQHF
TGTGCCAGCTGTCACTCGCCGACAGGGGCGGGGAATCAGCCCCAGCATTTT
>.|TRBV2|TRBD1|TRBJ2-1
CASSEPLHRTGEPYNEQFF
TGTGCCAGCAGTGAACCGCTTCACCGTACAGGGGAACCTTACAATGAGCAGTTCTTC
>.|TRBV7-6|.|TRBJ2-7
CASSLARAAAEQYF
TGTGCCAGCAGCTTAGCGCGGGCGGCCGCGGAGCAGTACTTC
>.|TRBV15|TRBD1|TRBJ1-1
CATSRDKGAGTEAFF
TGTGCCACCAGCAGAGATAAGGGGGCGGGCACTGAAGCTTTCTTT
>.|TRBV7-3|.|TRBJ2-1
CASSFVGAGDEQFF
TGTGCCAGCAGCTTCGTAGGGGCCGGGGATGAGCAGTTCTTC
>.|TRBV10-3|.|TRBJ2-7
CAISGRDLLYEQYF
TGTGCCATCAGTGGACGGGACCTCCTCTACGAGCAGTACTTC
>.|TRBV6-5|.|TRBJ2-7
CASSYPPGDEQYF
TGTGCCAGCAGCTACCCCCCTGGAGACGAGCAGTACTTC
>.|TRBV19|TRBD1|TRBJ2-1
CASTDTGDPLYNEQFF
TGTGCCAGTACCGACACAGGGGATCCCCTATACAATGAGCAGTTCTTC
>few|TRBV9|TRBD2|TRBJ2-7
CASSVVAGETYEQYF
TGTGCCAGCAGCGTAGTGGCGGGAGAGACTTACGAGCAGTACTTC
>.|TRBV2|TRBD1|TRBJ1-2
CASSEGGGAYGYTF
TGTGCCAGCAGTGAAGGAGGGGGCGCGTATGGCTACACCTTC
>once|TRBV15|.|TRBJ1-2
CATSREATDGRVAGYTF
TGTGCCACCAGCAGAGAGGCCACGGACGGGCGAGTGGCTGGCTACACCTTC
>.|TRBV7-6|TRBD2|TRBJ2-4
CASSSAGGVAKNIQYF
TGTGCCAGCAGCTCGGCCGGGGGGGTAGCCAAAAACATTCAGTACTTC
>.|TRBV9|TRBD1|TRBJ2-7
CASSNGQGGEQYF
TGTGCCAGCAGCAACGGACAGGGTGGTGAGCAGTACTTC
>.|TRBV14|.|TRBJ2-7
CASSQDPVRGEQYF
TGTGCCAGCAGCCAAGATCCAGTGCGGGGCGAGCAGTACTTC
>.|TRBV2|TRBD1|TRBJ2-3
CASSRGQSTDTQYF
TGTGCCAGCAGCAGGGGACAGAGCACAGATACGCAGTATTTT
>few|TRBV9|TRBD1|TRBJ1-1
CASSAGTDNTEAFF
TGTGCCAGCAGCGCTGGGACAGATAACACTGAAGCTTTCTTT
>.|TRBV28|.|TRBJ2-7
CASSFVAEEEQYF
TGTGCCAGCAGTTTTGTTGCGGAAGAGGAGCAGTACTTC
>.|TRBV27|.|TRBJ1-6
CASSLSGRGNSPLHF
TGTGCCAGCAGTTTATCAGGCAGGGGTAATTCACCCCTCCACTTT
>.|TRBV27|.|TRBJ1-6
CASRSPGSSYSPLHF
TGTGCCAGCCGCTCCCCTGGAAGTTCTTATTCACCCCTCCACTTT
>once|TRBV5-4|TRBD2|TRBJ2-1
CASSEPGLAGYNEQFF
TGTGCCAGCAGTGAACCGGGACTAGCGGGTTACAATGAGCAGTTCTTC
>.|TRBV25-1|.|TRBJ2-1
CASSEYLEGNEQFF
TGTGCCAGCAGTGAATATCTGGAGGGCAATGAGCAGTTCTTC
>few|TRBV30|.|TRBJ1-1
CASLEAEAFF
TGTGCCTCCCTCGAGGCGGAAGCTTTCTTT
>.|TRBV27|TRBD1|TRBJ2-7
CASSYGTAPYEQYF
TGTGCCAGCAGTTACGGGACAGCCCCCTACGAGCAGTACTTC
>.|TRBV9|TRBD2|TRBJ2-1
CASSVTSGKYNEQFF
TGTGCCAGCAGCGTTACTAGCGGAAAGTACAATGAGCAGTTCTTC